The entry below describes one T cell receptor beta chain. As yet, its antigen is unknown. This specimen belongs to a study of neoadjuvant nivolumab and ipilimumab in lung cancer. Overall study context: Nivolumab 3 mg/kg was given days 1, 15 and 29, plus ipilimumab 1 mg/kg day 1 in combination.

The CDR3 is 13 amino acids. The V segment lost 4 bases and the J segment 12 bases; nucleotides outside the gene matches: 12. Germline assignment: CDR1 MNHEY and CDR2 SMNVEV (reference sequence). General study points: Only a small number of samples underwent TCR sequencing. Pathologic regression was not significantly tied to TCR clonality. Blood richness before therapy tracked richness in tumors resected after neoadjuvant therapy.

TCRdb's table, derived via immunoSEQ multiplex PCR, lists solely in-frame clones and lacks some. The data contain tens of thousands of clones, about 91% of them singletons. The clonotype originates from an adult with non-small cell lung cancer. Sequenced here: peripheral blood, sampled before neoadjuvant nivolumab, alone or with ipilimumab. V gene TRBV27 combines with J gene TRBJ2-7, with 7 positions matching TRBD1. The CDR3, as DNA: TGTGCCAGCAGTTCAATCGACAGGGATCACTCGTACTTC. As protein: CASSSIDRDHSYF.